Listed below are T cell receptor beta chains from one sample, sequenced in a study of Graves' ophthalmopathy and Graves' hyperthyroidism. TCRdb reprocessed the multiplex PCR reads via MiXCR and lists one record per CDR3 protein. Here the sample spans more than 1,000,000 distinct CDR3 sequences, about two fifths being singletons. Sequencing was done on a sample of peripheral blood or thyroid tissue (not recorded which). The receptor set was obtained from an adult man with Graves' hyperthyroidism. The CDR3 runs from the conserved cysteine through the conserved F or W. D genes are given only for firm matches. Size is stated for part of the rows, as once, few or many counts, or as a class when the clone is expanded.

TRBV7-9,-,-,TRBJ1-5,TGTGCCAGCAGCTCCAGGACCGGAGGGCGGCCCCAGCATTTT,CASSSRTGGRPQHF
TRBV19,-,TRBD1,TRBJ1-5,TGTGCCAGTAGTCTCCGGGACAGTCACTACGAGCATTTT,CASSLRDSHYEHF
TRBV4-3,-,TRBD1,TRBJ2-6,TGCGCCAGCAGCCAAGATCCGGGACAGGGGGCGCGAGGGGCCAACGTCCTGACTTTC,CASSQDPGQGARGANVLTF
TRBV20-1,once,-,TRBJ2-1,TGCAGTGCCCCAAACCTGGGGCAAGAGACCCAGTTCTTC,CSAPNLGQETQFF
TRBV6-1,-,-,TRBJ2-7,TGTGCCCTGGGTGAAGGATACTACGAGCAGTACTTC,CALGEGYYEQYF
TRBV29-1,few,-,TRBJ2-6,TGCAGCTTAGTACCTGGGGCCAACGTCCTGACTTTC,CSLVPGANVLTF
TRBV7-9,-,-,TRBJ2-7,TGTGCCAGCAGCTTAGCGTTTGAGGGGGGGCAGTACTTC,CASSLAFEGGQYF
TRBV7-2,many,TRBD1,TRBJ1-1,TGTGCCAGCAGCTTACGGGGACAGAGACCGAACACTGAAGCTTTCTTT,CASSLRGQRPNTEAFF
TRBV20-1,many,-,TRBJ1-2,TGCAGTGCTAGAGTTTCGGACTATGGCTACACCTTC,CSARVSDYGYTF
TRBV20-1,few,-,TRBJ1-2,TGCAGTGCTACAGACAGGAGCTATGGCTACACCTTC,CSATDRSYGYTF
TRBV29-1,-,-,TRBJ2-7,TGCAGCGCCCTACAAGGGGTTTACGAGCAGTACTTC,CSALQGVYEQYF
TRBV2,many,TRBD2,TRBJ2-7,TGTGCCAGCAGGGGAAGCGGGAGTCAGTACTTC,CASRGSGSQYF
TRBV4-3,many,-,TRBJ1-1,TGCGCCAGCAGCCAAGCACAAGGGGCAGGGGTTATGAACACTGAAGCTTTCTTT,CASSQAQGAGVMNTEAFF
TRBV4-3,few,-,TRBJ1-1,TGCGCCAGCAGCCAAGGACCGGGGAACACTGAAGCTTTCTTT,CASSQGPGNTEAFF
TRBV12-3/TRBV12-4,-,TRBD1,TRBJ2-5,TGTGCCAGCAGCTCGAGGGTGGGACAGGGTCAGTACCAAGAGGCCCAGTACTTC,CASSSRVGQGQYQEAQYF
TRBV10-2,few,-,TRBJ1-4,TGCGCCAGCAGTGAGTCCCAGTCTACCATGGGGGGAAAATTTGTTTTT,CASSESQSTMGGKFVF
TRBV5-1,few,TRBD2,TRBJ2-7,TGCGTCAGCAGCCATTTCGGGGGGGCCAAGTCCTACGAGCAGTACTTC,CVSSHFGGAKSYEQYF
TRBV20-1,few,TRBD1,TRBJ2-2,TGCAGTGCTAGAGATCGTCCTCCGGGACAGCCAAACACCGGGGAGCTGTTTTTT,CSARDRPPGQPNTGELFF
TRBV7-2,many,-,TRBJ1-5,TGTGCCAGCAGCCGTACGACAGGAAATCAGCCCCAGCATTTT,CASSRTTGNQPQHF
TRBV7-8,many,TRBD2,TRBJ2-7,TGTGCCAGCAGCTGGAGTAGCGGGAGGGCAACCTACGAGCAGTACTTC,CASSWSSGRATYEQYF
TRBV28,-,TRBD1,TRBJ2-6,TGTGCCAGCAGTCCCGTTCGGGACAGTTCTGGGGCCAACGTCCTGACTTTC,CASSPVRDSSGANVLTF
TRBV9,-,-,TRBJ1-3,TGTGCCAGCAGCAACAGTCCTAGCTCTGGAAACACCATATATTTT,CASSNSPSSGNTIYF
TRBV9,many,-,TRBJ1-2,TGTGCCAGCAGCGTAGGGCGGAACTATGGCTACACCTTC,CASSVGRNYGYTF
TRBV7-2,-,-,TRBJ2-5,TGTGCCAGCAGCTTAGTACAGGGAGGGGAGAACTTC,CASSLVQGGENF
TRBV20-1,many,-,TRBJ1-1,TGCAGTGCTATAGACAGCCCAGGCACTGAAGCTTTCTTT,CSAIDSPGTEAFF
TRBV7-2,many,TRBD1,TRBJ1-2,TGTGCCAGCAGTCCAGACAGGGGTAGCTATGGCTACACCTTC,CASSPDRGSYGYTF
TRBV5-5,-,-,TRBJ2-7,TGTGCCAGCAGCCGGCTCCGAAGTGGTGAGCAGTACTTC,CASSRLRSGEQYF
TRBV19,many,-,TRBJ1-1,TGTGCCAGTAGTCCACAGGGTCCGGGGACTGAAGCTTTCTTT,CASSPQGPGTEAFF
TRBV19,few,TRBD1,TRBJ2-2,TGTGCCAGTACCCCCGTCGGTGGGACAGGGTACACCGGGGAGCTGTTTTTT,CASTPVGGTGYTGELFF
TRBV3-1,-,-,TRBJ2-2,TGTGCCAGCAGCCAAAGACAGGCCAGGGGGGAGCTGTTTTTT,CASSQRQARGELFF
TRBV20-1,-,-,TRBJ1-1,TGCAGTGCTAGAAGCGGGGGGCACACTGAAGCTTTCTTT,CSARSGGHTEAFF
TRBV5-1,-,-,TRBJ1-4,TGCGCCAGCAGTCCTTGGCTGGGCTCGACTAATGAAAAACTGTTTTTT,CASSPWLGSTNEKLFF
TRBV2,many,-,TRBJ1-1,TGTGCCAGCAGTGAAAGAGGGGCGCAATCAAGAAAAGCTTTCTTT,CASSERGAQSRKAFF
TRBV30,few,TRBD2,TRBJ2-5,TGTGCCTGGAGTGCTCCCCGTAGCGGGAGGGGAGAGACCCAGTACTTC,CAWSAPRSGRGETQYF
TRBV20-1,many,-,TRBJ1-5,TGCAGTGCCGGAAGCGCGCCCCAGCATTTT,CSAGSAPQHF
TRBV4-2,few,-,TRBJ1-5,TGTGCCAGCAGCCAAGTCGTTTCGGGGGGTGGGAAGCCCCAGCATTTT,CASSQVVSGGGKPQHF